The TCR beta chain under discussion was sequenced for a study of T cells in Graves' hyperthyroidism and ophthalmopathy. This clonotype was counted at least ten times. The CDR3 runs to 16 residues. Germline CDR1 and CDR2: SGHRS and YFSETQ. The ends lost 0 bases at V and 1 base at J; junction bases unmatched: 3. The investigators amplified TCR beta CDR3 regions from RNA transcripts. Carried out on the TCR CDR3, a first-round RT-PCR used the HTBI primer set. TCRdb passed the multiplex PCR reads through MiXCR, listing each CDR3 protein once. The repertoire holds 330,000 or so distinct CDR3 sequences, with roughly 18% as singletons.

Sequenced input: blood. This chain connects TRBV5-1 to TRBJ2-7, with TRBD2 identical over 11 bases. This receptor was obtained from a man between 50 and 59 years old with Graves' ophthalmopathy. CDR3 amino acids: CASSLGLAGSSYEQYF. In DNA, the CDR3 is TGCGCCAGCAGCTTGGGACTAGCGGGGAGTTCCTACGAGCAGTACTTC.